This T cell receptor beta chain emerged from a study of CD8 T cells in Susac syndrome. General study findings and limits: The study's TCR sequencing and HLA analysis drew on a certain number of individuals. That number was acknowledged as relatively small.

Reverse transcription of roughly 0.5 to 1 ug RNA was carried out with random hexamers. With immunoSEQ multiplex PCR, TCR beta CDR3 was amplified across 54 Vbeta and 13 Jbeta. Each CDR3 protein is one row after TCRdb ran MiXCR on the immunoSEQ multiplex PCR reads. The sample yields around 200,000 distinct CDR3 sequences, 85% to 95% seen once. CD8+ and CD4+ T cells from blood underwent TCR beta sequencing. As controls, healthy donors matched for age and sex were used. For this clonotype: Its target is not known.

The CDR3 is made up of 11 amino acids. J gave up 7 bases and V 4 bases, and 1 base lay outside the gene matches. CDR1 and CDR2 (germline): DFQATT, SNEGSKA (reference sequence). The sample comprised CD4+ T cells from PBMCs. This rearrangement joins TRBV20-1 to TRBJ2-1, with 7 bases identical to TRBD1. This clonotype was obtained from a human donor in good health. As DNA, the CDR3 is TGCAGTGCTACGACAGGGAATGAGCAGTTCTTC. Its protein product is CSATTGNEQFF.